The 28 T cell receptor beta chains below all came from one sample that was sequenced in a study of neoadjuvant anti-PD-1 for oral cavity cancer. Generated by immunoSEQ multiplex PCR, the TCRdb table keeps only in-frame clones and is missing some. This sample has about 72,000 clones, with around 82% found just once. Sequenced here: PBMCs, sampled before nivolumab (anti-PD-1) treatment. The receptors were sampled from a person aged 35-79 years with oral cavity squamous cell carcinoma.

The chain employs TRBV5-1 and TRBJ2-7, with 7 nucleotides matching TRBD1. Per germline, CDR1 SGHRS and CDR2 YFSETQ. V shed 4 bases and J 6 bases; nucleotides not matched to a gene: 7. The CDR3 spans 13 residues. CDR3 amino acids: CASSQGVSVEQYF. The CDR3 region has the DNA TGCGCCAGCAGCCAGGGGGTCTCGGTCGAGCAGTACTTC.

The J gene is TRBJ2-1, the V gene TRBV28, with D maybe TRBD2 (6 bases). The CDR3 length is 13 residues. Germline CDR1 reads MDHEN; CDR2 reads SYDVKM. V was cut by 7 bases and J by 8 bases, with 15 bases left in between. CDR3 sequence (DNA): TGTGCCAGCACCCTTTGGGGGGAGTATGAGCAGTTCTTC. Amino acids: CASTLWGEYEQFF.

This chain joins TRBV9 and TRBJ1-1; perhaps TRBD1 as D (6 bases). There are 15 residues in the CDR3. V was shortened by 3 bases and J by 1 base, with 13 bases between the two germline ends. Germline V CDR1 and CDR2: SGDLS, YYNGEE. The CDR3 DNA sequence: TGTGCCAGCAGCGCCGCCGCACAGGGGAACACTGAAGCTTTCTTT. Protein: CASSAAAQGNTEAFF.

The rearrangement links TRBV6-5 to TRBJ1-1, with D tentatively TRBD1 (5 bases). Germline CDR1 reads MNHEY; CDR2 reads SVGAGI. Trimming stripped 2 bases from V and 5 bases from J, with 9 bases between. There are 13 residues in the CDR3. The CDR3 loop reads CASSYMRGTEAFF. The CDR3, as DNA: TGTGCCAGCAGTTACATGAGGGGAACTGAAGCTTTCTTT.

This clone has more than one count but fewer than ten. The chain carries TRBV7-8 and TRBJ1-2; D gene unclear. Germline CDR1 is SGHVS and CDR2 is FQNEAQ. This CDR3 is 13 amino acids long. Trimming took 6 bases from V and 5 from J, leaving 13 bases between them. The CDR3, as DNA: TGTGCCAGCAGTCTTGACGTGGGGTATGGCTACACCTTC. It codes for CASSLDVGYGYTF.

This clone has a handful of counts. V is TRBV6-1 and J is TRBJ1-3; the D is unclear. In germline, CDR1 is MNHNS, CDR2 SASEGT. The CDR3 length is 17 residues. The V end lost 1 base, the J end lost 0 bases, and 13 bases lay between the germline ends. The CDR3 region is CASSEGETGNSGNTIYF. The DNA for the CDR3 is TGTGCCAGCAGTGAAGGGGAGACTGGTAACTCTGGAAACACCATATATTTT.

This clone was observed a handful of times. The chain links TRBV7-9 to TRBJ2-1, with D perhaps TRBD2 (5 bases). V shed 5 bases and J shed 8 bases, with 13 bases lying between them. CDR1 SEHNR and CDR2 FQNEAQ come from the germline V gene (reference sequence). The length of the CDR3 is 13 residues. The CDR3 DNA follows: TGTGCCAGCAGCCACAAACGGGGTGATGAGCAGTTCTTC. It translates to CASSHKRGDEQFF.

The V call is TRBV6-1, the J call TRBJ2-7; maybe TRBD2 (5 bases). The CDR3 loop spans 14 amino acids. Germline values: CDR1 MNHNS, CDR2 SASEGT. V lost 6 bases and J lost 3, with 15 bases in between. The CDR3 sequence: CASRAEGASYEQYF. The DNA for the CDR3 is TGTGCCAGCAGAGCCGAGGGCGCGAGCTACGAGCAGTACTTC.

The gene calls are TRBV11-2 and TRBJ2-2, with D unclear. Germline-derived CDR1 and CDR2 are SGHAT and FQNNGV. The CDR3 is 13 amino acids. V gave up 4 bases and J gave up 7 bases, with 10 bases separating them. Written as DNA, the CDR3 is TGTGCCAGCAGCTGGGTAGAAGGCGGGGAGCTGTTTTTT. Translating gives CASSWVEGGELFF.

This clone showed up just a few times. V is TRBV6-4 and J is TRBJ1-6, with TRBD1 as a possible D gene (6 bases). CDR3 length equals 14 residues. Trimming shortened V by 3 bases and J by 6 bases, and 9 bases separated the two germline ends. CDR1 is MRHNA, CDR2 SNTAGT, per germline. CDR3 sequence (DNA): TGTGCCAGCAGTGAATTACAGGGTAATTCACCCCTCCACTTT. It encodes CASSELQGNSPLHF.

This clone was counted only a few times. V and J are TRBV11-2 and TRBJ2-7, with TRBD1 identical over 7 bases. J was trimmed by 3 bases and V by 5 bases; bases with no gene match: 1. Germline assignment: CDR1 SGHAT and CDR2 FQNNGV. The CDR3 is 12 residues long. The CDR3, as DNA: TGTGCCAGCAGCCCAGGGGGCTACGAGCAGTACTTC. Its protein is CASSPGGYEQYF.

CDR3 amino acids: CASREGQGHDEKLFF. The CDR3 nucleotides are TGTGCCAGCAGGGAAGGACAGGGGCATGATGAAAAACTGTTTTTT. The chain links TRBV6-6 to TRBJ1-4, with 9 bases identical to TRBD1. The J segment lost 6 bases and the V segment lost 6 bases, leaving 8 bases of the junction unmatched. This CDR3 contains 15 residues. Germline-derived CDR1 and CDR2 are MNHNY and SVGAGI (reference sequence).

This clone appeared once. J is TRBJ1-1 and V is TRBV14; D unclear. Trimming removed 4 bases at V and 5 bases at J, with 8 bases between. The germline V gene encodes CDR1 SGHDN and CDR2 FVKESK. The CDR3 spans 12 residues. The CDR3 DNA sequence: TGTGCCAGCAGCCTTACTAGGACTGAAGCTTTCTTT. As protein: CASSLTRTEAFF.

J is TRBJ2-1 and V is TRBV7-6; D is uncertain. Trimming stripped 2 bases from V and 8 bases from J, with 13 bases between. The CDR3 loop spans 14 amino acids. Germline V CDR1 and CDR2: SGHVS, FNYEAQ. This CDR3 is CASSLLPKRDEQFF. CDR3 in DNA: TGTGCCAGCAGCTTATTGCCTAAACGGGATGAGCAGTTCTTC.

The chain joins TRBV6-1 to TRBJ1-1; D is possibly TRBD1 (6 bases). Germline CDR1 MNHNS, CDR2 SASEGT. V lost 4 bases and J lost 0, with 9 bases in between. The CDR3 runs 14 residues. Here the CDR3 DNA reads TGTGCCAGCAGTGCCGGGACACTGAACACTGAAGCTTTCTTT. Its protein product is CASSAGTLNTEAFF.

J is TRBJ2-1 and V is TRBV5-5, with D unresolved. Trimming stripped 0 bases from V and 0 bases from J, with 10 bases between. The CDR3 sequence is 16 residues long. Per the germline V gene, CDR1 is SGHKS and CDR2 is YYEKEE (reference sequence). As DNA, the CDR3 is TGTGCCAGCAGCTTGGAGGGCGAGACCTCCTACAATGAGCAGTTCTTC. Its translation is CASSLEGETSYNEQFF.

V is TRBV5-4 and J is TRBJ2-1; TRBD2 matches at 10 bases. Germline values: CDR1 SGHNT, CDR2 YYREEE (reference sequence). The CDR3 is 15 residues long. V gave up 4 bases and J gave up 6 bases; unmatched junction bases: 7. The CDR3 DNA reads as TGTGCCAGCAGCCAACTAGCGGGGTCCGGCAATGAGCAGTTCTTC. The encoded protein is CASSQLAGSGNEQFF.

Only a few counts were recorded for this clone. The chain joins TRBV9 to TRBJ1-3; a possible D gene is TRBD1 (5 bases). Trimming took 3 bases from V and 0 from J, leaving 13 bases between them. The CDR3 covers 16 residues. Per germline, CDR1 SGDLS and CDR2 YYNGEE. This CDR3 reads CASSALDSFSGNTIYF. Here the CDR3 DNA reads TGTGCCAGCAGCGCGCTTGACAGTTTCTCTGGAAACACCATATATTTT.

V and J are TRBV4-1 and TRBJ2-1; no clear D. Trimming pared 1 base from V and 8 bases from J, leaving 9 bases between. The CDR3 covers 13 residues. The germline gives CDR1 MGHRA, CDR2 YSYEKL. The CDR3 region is CASSQGDWDEQFF. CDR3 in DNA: TGCGCCAGCAGCCAAGGGGATTGGGATGAGCAGTTCTTC.

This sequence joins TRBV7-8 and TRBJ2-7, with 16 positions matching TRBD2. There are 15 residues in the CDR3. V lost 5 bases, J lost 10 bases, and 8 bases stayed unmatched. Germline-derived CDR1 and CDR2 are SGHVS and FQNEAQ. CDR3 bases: TGTGCCAGCAGCCCCACGGGACTAGCGGGAGGGAGACAGTACTTC. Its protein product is CASSPTGLAGGRQYF.

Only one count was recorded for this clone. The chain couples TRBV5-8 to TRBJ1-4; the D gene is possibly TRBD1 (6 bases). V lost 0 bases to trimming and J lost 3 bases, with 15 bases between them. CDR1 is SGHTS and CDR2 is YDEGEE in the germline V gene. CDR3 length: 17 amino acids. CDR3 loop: CASSLGSWTESNEKLFF. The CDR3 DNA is TGTGCCAGCAGCTTGGGCAGCTGGACAGAGTCTAATGAAAAACTGTTTTTT.

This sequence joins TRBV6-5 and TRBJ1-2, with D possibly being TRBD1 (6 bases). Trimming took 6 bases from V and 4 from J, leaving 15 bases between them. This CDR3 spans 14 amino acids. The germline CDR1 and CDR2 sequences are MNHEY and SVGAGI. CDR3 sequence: CASRRQGTRYGYTF. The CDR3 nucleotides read TGTGCCAGCAGGAGGCAGGGGACGCGCTATGGCTACACCTTC.

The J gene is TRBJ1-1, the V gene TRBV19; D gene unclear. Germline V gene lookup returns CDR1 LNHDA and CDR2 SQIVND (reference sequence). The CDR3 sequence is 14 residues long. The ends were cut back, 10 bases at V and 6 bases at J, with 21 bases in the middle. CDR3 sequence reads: CATTLGSGGSEAFF. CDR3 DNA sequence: TGTGCCACCACCTTGGGTTCAGGTGGCTCTGAAGCTTTCTTT.

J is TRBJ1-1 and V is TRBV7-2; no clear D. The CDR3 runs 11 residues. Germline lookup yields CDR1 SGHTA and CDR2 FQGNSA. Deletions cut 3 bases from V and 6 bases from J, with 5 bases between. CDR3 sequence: CASSFVSEAFF. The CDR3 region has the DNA TGTGCCAGCAGCTTCGTTTCTGAAGCTTTCTTT.

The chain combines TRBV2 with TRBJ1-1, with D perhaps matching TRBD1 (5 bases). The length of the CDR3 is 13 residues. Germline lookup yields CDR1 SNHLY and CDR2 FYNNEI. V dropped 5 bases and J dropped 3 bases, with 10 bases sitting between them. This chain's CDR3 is CASSNRLDTEAFF. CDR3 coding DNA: TGTGCCAGCAGTAACAGGTTGGACACTGAAGCTTTCTTT.

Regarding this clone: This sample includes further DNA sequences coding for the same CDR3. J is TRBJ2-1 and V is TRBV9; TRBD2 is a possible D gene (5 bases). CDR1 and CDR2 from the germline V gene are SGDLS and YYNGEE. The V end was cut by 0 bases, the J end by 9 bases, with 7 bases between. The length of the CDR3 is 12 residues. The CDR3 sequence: CASSVGGSEQFF. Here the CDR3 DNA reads TGTGCCAGCAGCGTAGGAGGGAGTGAGCAGTTCTTC.

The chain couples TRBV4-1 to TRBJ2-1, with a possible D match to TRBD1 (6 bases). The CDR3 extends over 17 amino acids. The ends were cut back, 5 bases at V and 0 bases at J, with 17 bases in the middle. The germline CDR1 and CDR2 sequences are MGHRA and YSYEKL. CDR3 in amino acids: CASSGPEDSSSYNEQFF. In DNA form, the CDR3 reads TGCGCCAGCAGCGGTCCCGAGGACAGTAGCTCCTACAATGAGCAGTTCTTC.

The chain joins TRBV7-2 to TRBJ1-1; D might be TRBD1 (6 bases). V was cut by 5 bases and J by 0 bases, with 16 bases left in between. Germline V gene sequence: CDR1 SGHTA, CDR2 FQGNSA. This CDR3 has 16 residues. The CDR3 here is CASSLAVGGMNTEAFF. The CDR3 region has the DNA TGTGCCAGCAGCCTGGCAGTCGGGGGCATGAACACTGAAGCTTTCTTT.